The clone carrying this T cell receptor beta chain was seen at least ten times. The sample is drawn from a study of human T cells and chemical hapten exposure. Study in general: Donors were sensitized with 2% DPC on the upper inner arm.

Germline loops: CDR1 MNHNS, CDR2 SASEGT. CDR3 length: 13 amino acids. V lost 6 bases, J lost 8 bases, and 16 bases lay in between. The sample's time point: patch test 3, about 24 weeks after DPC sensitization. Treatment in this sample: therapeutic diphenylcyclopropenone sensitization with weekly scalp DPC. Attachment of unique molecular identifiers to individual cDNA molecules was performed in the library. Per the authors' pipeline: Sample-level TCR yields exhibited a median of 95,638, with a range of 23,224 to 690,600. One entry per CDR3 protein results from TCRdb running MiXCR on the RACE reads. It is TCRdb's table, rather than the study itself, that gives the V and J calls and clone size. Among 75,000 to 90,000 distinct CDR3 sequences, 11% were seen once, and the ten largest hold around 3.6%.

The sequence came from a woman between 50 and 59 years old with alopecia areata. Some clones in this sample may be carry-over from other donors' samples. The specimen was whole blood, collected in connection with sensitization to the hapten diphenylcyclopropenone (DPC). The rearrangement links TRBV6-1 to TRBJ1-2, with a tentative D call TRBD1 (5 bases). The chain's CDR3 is CASRGPAHLGYTF. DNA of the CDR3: TGTGCCAGCAGGGGGCCGGCTCACTTAGGCTACACCTTC.